This T cell receptor (beta chain) was retrieved from a study of blood T cell repertoires in COVID-19. Background on the study: Acute-phase and convalescent COVID-19 samples originated in the United States, Italy and Spain. The analysed material was cDNA or gDNA that came from T cells, B-cell-depleted T cells, or PBMCs.

This clone is a singleton in its sample. Original methodology: It was from reference gene primer amplification that nucleated cell counts were estimated. Some clones are missing from TCRdb's copy, which holds only in-frame ones; the method was immunoSEQ multiplex PCR. That table gives V, J and clone size, and the DNA gave D and trimming. The sample holds some 200,000 clones, 84% seen once. Seattle participants joined during active infection and were tracked over time. Germline CDR1 and CDR2: MNHEY and SVGAGI. CDR3 length: 16 residues. V gave up 4 bases and J gave up 1 base, with 16 bases separating them.

V is TRBV6-5 and J is TRBJ1-1; tentative D call: TRBD1 (5 bases). The sequencing sample was made of peripheral blood. The TCR was taken from a woman over 75 with COVID-19, enrolled during active disease. CDR3 coding DNA: TGTGCCAGCAGTTCGGGAGCCCTCGGGACGAACACTGAAGCTTTCTTT. Residues: CASSSGALGTNTEAFF.